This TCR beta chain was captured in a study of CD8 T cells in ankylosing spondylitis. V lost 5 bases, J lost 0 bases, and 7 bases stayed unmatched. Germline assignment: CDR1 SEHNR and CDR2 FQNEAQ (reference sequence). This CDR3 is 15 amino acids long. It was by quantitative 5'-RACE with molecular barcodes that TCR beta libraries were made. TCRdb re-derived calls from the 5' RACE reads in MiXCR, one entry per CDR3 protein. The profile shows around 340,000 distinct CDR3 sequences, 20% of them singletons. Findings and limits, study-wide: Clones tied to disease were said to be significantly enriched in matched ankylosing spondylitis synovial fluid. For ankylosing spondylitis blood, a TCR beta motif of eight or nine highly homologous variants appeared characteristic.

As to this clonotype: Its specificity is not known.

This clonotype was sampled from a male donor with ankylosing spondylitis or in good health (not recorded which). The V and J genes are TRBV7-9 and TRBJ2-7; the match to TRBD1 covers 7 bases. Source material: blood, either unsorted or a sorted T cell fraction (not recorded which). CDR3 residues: CASSTAGTASYEQYF. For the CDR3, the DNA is TGTGCCAGCAGCACCGCCGGGACAGCCTCCTACGAGCAGTACTTC.